This T cell receptor beta chain was recovered during a study of neurological immune-mediated disorders. Study-wide points: Falling below healthy controls, multiple sclerosis showed the least TCR clonal expansion, while HTLV-1-associated myelopathy showed the most.

V was cut by 3 bases and J by 4 bases, with 11 bases left in between. The CDR3 length is 14 residues. CDR1 and CDR2 from the germline V gene are SGHRS and YFSETQ. This clonotype was counted at least ten times. Its target is not known. One entry per CDR3 protein, called by TCRdb with MiXCR from the 5' RACE reads. This sample has around 46,000 distinct CDR3 sequences; around 4% occur once, and the top ten carry 5.7%. This clonotype was obtained from a woman aged 55-69 years with multiple sclerosis. Input material: PBMCs. The V gene is TRBV5-1, the J gene TRBJ2-1; weak D call: TRBD2 (6 bases). CDR3 loop: CASSSGVAYNEQFF. The CDR3 nucleotides are TGCGCCAGCAGCTCGGGAGTGGCGTACAATGAGCAGTTCTTC.